This T cell receptor beta chain was retrieved from a study of blood T cell repertoires in COVID-19. On the study more broadly: The analysed material was cDNA or gDNA that came from T cells, B-cell-depleted T cells, or PBMCs.

V was clipped by 5 bases and J by 0 bases; unmatched bases: 6. Germline V CDR1 and CDR2: MNHEY, SVGEGT. There are 17 residues in the CDR3. Libraries were prepared by immunoSEQ multiplex PCR; TCRdb keeps only in-frame clonotypes and omits some of them. Of more than 70,000 clones in the sample, about 82% are singletons; the top ten hold around 4.8%. What was sequenced was peripheral blood. This rearrangement joins TRBV6-2 or TRBV6-3 to TRBJ2-6; TRBD2 aligns across 8 bases. The sequence was obtained from a woman of 80 years or more with active or convalescent COVID-19. The CDR3 bases are TGTGCCAGCAGTCACGCGGGGGGCGGCTCTGGGGCCAACGTCCTGACTTTC. Translating gives CASSHAGGGSGANVLTF.